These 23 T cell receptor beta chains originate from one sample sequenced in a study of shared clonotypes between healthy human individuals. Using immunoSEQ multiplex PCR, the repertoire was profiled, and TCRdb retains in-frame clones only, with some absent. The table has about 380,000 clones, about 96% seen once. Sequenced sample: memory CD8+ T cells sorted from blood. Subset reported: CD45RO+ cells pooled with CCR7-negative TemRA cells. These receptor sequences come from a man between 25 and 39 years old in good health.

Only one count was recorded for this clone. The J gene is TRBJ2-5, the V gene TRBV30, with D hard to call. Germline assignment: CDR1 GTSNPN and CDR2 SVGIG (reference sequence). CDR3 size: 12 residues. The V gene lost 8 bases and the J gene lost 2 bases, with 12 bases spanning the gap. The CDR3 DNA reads TGTGCCGTGGAGAGCAGACAAGAGACCCAGTACTTC. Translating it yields CAVESRQETQYF.

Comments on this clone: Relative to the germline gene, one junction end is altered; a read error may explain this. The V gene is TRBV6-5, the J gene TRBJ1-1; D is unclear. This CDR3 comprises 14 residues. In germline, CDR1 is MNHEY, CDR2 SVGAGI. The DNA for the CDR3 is TGTGCCAGCAGTAGGAGGACCTGGAACGCTGAAGCTTTCTTT. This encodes CASSRRTWNAEAFF.

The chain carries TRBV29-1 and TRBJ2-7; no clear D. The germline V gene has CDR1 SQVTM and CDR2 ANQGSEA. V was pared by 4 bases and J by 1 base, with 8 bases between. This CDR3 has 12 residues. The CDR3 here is CSVVSISYEQYF. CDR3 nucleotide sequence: TGCAGCGTTGTCTCGATTTCCTACGAGCAGTACTTC.

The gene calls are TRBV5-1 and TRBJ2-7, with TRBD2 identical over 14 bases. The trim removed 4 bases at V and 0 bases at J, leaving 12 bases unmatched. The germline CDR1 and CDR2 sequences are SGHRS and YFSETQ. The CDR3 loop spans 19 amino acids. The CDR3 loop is CASSRAGLAGGPSSYEQYF. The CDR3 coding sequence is TGCGCCAGCAGCCGGGCCGGACTAGCGGGAGGTCCTTCCTCCTACGAGCAGTACTTC.

The CDR3 sequence: CASSLDRGSSYEQYF. The CDR3 DNA reads TGTGCCAGCAGCCTGGACAGGGGATCGTCCTACGAGCAGTACTTC. The V and J genes are TRBV9 and TRBJ2-7; 9 bases align to TRBD1. The CDR3 is made up of 15 amino acids. CDR1 is SGDLS and CDR2 is YYNGEE in the germline V gene. Germline trimming cut 4 bases from V and 1 base from J; bases unmatched to any gene: 6.

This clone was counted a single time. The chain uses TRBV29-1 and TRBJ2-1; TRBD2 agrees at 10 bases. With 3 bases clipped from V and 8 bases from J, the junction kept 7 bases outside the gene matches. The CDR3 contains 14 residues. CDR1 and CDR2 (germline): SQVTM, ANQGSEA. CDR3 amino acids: CSVDFEREGYEQFF. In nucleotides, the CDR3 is TGCAGCGTTGATTTTGAGCGGGAGGGGTATGAGCAGTTCTTC.

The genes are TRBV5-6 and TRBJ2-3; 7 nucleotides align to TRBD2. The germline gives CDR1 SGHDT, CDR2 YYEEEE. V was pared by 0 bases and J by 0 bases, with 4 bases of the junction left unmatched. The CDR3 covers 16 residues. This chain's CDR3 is CASSLGREFSTDTQYF. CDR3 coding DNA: TGTGCCAGCAGCTTGGGGCGGGAGTTCAGCACAGATACGCAGTATTTT.

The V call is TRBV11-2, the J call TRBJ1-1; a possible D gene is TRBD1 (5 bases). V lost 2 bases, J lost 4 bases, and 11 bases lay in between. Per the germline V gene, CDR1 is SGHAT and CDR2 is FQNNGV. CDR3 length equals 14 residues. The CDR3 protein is CASSLRGRFTEAFF. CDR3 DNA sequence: TGTGCCAGCAGCTTAAGGGGACGTTTCACTGAAGCTTTCTTT.

CDR3 nucleotides: TGTGCCAGCAGCACTGACAGAGGCACTGAAGCTTTCTTT. Translating it yields CASSTDRGTEAFF. The chain has TRBV11-3 and TRBJ1-1; D perhaps matches TRBD1 (5 bases). Germline CDR1 and CDR2: SGHNT and YENEEA. The CDR3 consists of 13 residues. V shed 5 bases and J shed 4 bases, with 11 bases lying between them.

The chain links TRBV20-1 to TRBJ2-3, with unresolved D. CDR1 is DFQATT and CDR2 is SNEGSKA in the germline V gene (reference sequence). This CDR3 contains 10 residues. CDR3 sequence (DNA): TGCGCTACCGTCACAGATACGCAGTATTTT. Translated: CATVTDTQYF.

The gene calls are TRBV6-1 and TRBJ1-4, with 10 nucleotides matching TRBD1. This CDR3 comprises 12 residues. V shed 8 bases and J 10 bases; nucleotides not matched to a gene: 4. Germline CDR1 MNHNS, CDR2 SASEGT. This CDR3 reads CASLDRGGKLFF. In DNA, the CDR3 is TGTGCCAGCCTGGACAGGGGGGGAAAACTGTTTTTT.

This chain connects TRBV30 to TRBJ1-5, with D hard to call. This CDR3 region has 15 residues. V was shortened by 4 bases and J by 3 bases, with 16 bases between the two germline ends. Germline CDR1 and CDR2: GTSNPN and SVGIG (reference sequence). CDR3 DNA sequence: TGTGCCTGGACTCGAGGGCCAGAAATCAATCAGCCCCAGCATTTT. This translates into CAWTRGPEINQPQHF. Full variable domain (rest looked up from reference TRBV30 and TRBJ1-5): SQTIHQWPATLVQPVGSPLSLECTVEGTSNPNLYWYRQAAGRGLQLLFYSVGIGQISSEVPQNLSASRPQDRQFILSSKKLLLSDSGFYLCAWTRGPEINQPQHFGDGTRLSIL.

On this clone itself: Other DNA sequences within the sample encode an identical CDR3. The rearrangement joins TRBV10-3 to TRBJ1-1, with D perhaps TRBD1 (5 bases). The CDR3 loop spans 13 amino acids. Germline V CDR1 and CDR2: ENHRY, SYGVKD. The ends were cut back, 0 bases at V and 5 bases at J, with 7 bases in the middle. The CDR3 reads CAISESGGTEAFF. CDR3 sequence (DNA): TGTGCCATCAGTGAGTCGGGGGGGACTGAAGCTTTCTTT.

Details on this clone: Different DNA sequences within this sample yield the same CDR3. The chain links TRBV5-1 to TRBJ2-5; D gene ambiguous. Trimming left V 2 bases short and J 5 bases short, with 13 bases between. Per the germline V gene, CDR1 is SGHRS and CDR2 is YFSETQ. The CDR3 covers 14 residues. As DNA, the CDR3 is TGCGCCAGCAGCTTTACCGGCCTAGGGGAGACCCAGTACTTC. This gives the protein CASSFTGLGETQYF.

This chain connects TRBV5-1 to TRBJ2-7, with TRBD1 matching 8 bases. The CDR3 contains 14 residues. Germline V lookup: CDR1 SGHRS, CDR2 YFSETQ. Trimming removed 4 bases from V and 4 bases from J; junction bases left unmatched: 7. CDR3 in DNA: TGCGCCAGCAGCCAGGACAGGGACCAATACGAGCAGTACTTC. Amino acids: CASSQDRDQYEQYF.

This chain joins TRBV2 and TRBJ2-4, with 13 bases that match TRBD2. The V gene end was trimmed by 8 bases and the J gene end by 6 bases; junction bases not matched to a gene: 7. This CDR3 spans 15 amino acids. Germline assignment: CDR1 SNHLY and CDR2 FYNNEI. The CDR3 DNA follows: TGTGCCAGCGGTGGACTAGCGGGAGAAGTAAACATTCAGTACTTC. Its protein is CASGGLAGEVNIQYF.

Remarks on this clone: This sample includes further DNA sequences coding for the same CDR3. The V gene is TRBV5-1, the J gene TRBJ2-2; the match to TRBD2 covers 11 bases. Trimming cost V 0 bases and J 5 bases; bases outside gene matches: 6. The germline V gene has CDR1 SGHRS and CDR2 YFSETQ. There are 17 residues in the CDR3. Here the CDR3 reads CASSLAPIAGGTGELFF. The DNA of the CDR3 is TGCGCCAGCAGCTTGGCCCCCATAGCGGGAGGGACCGGGGAGCTGTTTTTT. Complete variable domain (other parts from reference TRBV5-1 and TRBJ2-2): KAGVTQTPRYLIKTRGQQVTLSCSPISGHRSVSWYQQTPGQGLQFLFEYFSETQRNKGNFPGRFSGRQFSNSRSEMNVSTLELGDSALYLCASSLAPIAGGTGELFFGEGSRLTVL.

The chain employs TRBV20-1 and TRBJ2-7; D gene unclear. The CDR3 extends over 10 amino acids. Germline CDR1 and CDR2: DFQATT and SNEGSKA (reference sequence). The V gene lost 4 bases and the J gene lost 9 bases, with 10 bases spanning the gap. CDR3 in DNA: TGCAGTGCTAACCACATGGTGCAGTACTTC. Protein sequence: CSANHMVQYF.

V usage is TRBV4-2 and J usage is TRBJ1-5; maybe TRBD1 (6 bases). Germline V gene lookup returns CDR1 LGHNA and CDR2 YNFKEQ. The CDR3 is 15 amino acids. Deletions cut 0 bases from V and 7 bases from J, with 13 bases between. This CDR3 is CASSQDPGGLQPQHF. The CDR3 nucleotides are TGTGCCAGCAGCCAAGATCCCGGGGGGCTGCAGCCCCAGCATTTT.

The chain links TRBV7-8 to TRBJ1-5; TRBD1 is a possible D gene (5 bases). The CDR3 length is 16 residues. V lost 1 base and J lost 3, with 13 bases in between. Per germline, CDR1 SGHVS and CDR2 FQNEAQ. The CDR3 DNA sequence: TGTGCCAGCAGCTTAGAGCCGGGACTTTTCAATCAGCCCCAGCATTTT. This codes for CASSLEPGLFNQPQHF.

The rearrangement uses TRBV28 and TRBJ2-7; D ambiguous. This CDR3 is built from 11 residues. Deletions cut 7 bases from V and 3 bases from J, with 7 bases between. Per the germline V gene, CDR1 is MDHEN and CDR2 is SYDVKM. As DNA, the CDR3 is TGTGCCAGCACCGTGGGCTACGAGCAGTACTTC. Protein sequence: CASTVGYEQYF.

The CDR3 protein is CASSLKGTAEAFF. CDR3 nucleotide sequence: TGTGCCAGCAGCTTGAAGGGGACAGCTGAAGCTTTCTTT. The chain employs TRBV11-1 and TRBJ1-1, with 7 bases identical to TRBD1. Germline-derived CDR1 and CDR2 are SGHAT and FQDESV (reference sequence). V gave up 3 bases and J gave up 6 bases; unmatched junction bases: 4. The CDR3 spans 13 residues.

This chain's CDR3 is CSVSRQGSLYGYTF. DNA of the CDR3: TGCAGCGTTTCCCGACAGGGCTCCCTCTATGGCTACACCTTC. The gene calls are TRBV29-1 and TRBJ1-2; 7 nucleotides agree with TRBD1. CDR1 and CDR2 (germline): SQVTM, ANQGSEA. V dropped 5 bases and J dropped 4; count of bases not matched to a gene: 10. The CDR3 is made up of 14 amino acids.